The rows below give T cell receptor beta chains drawn from one sample of a study of blood T cell repertoires in COVID-19. The assay was immunoSEQ multiplex PCR, and TCRdb's table has in-frame clones only and misses some. Of some 300,000 clones listed, more than 85% are singletons. Sequencing was carried out using PBMCs or T cells enriched from blood (not recorded which). All receptors come from a woman in her twenties or thirties who had recovered from COVID-19. Both conserved end residues are trimmed from each CDR3.

TRBV28 | ASRRQYSNQPQH
TRBV11-2 | ASSLLAFGGQETQY
TRBV27 | ASSLDNRGQETQY
TRBV7-2 | ASSPRSAGGSETQY
TRBV7-6 | ASSTGQGVGNTIY
TRBV6-4 | ASSSSPGVDMREAF
TRBV7-2 | ASSLYPSGGGETQY
TRBV6-5 | ASRRTGGLFYEQY
TRBV19 | ASTPFVGTGGTTEAF
TRBV10-3 | AISESSPGGSYGYT
TRBV4-3 | ASSQGQAGGQVDTQY
TRBV5-4 | ASSPDRGSPDTQY
TRBV27 | ASSLAAKGNTEAF
TRBV14 | ASSPNLWGLGTEAF
TRBV6-5 | ASSSDTGSYEQY
TRBV10-3 | AINRGQNYGYT
TRBV18 | ASSPRSGNTEAF
TRBV2 | ASSEWAGGAEGYT
TRBV28 | ASSPAGSLERSGYT
TRBV19 | ASRRRSEGQGVPGSYNSPLH
TRBV7-2 | ASSERGGKAYGYT
TRBV28 | ASRNPGVPTEAF
TRBV11-2 | ASSLVGGAAGELF
TRBV12-3/TRBV12-4 | ASRLTGYQPQH
TRBV5-4 | ASSRGSEGYYGYT
TRBV7-6 | ASSHRDRGWETQY
TRBV19 | ASSFPVGRANEQF
TRBV18 | ASSPYRGDQPQH
TRBV28 | ASSLWSRGRNQPQH
TRBV13 | ASSDGQGAEAF
TRBV10-1 | ASSPGLAGTTDTQY
TRBV19 | ASSPTRGTFPYGYT
TRBV10-3 | AISLDNEQF
TRBV28 | ASNTPGPAYGYT
TRBV4-2 | ASSSGPSGGAHEQF
TRBV27 | ASSLMAFYNSPLH
TRBV2 | ASRVRGGRETQY
TRBV4-2 | ASSYRLAGTDTQY
TRBV28 | ASSLSDYEQY
TRBV28 | ASSVLRAGYNEQF
TRBV10-3 | AISEHTGGEAEAF
TRBV6-5 | ASSYRTSRADTQY
TRBV5-1 | ASSLTRTGLNNEQF
TRBV18 | ASSPLAGTDTQY
TRBV30 | AWSVSSYNSPLH
TRBV30 | AWRTVTGLAFYEQY
TRBV4-1 | ASSLGDRINTEAF
TRBV6-2/TRBV6-3 | ASSFGTASSSYEQY
TRBV30 | AWSVLQGNYGYT
TRBV7-9 | ASSLGQGIDAF
TRBV3-1/TRBV3-2 | ASSQPGHYGYT
TRBV5-1 | ASKVSVGQGAREQY
TRBV6-2/TRBV6-3 | ASSGFRDRGSYEQY